This TCR beta chain was documented in a study of blood T cell repertoires in COVID-19. The CDR3 is made up of 14 amino acids. With 4 bases clipped from V and 3 bases from J, the junction kept 3 bases outside the gene matches. Germline V lookup: CDR1 SGDLS, CDR2 YYNGEE. Generated by immunoSEQ multiplex PCR, the TCRdb table keeps only in-frame clones and is missing some. Of about 96,000 clones in the sample, around 90% were seen once. The chain combines TRBV9 with TRBJ2-2; TRBD1 aligns across 7 bases. Source material: peripheral blood. This receptor was obtained from a human donor with COVID-19, enrolled during active disease. The donor label of this sample is uncertain. This CDR3 reads CASSPTGHTGELFF. In nucleotides, the CDR3 is TGTGCCAGCAGCCCGACAGGGCACACCGGGGAGCTGTTTTTT.